The clone carrying this T cell receptor (beta chain) was counted between two and nine times. As yet, its antigen is unknown. The data belong to a study of T cell clonotyping in hematopoietic cell transplantation. Study background: Recipient samples before transplant were obtained post-cytoreduction. Study conclusions and caveats: Cells were unsorted, so CD4 and CD8 contributions were not separated. At the given depth, recipient repertoires were over 95% de novo clonotypes. After transplant, recipient diversity fell while pathologically expanded clonotypes grew through day 180.

Here immunoSEQ multiplex PCR was the method, and the copy in TCRdb shows in-frame clones only, minus some. Counted here are some 3,300 clones, approximately 94% occurring once; the ten biggest clones make up 1.5% to 2%. CDR3 length equals 13 residues. From germline, CDR1 is SNHLY and CDR2 FYNNEI. V was trimmed by 3 bases and J by 7 bases, leaving 12 bases between them. The time point here: recipient sample about 28 days before transplant, after cytoreduction. The chain couples TRBV2 to TRBJ1-1; a possible D gene is TRBD1 (6 bases). This TCR was recovered from a woman aged 45-65 years with chronic myeloid leukemia. Some clones in this sample may be carry-over from other donors' samples. Sequences were derived from peripheral blood mononuclear cells, sampled before stem cell transplant. The chain's CDR3 is CASSDVGQLEAFF. DNA for the CDR3: TGTGCCAGCAGTGACGTCGGACAGCTTGAAGCTTTCTTT.